This passage covers 22 T cell receptor beta chains from one sample sequenced in a study of glioma-infiltrating T cells after dendritic cell vaccination. The repertoire was sequenced with immunoSEQ multiplex PCR; TCRdb's copy has only in-frame clones and lacks some. This table holds around 100,000 clones, about four fifths found once. This specimen was blood, taken before dendritic cell vaccination. These receptors came from a human donor with glioblastoma.

The chain is built from TRBV7-9 and TRBJ1-3; possibly TRBD1 for D (5 bases). Germline CDR1 is SEHNR and CDR2 is FQNEAQ (reference sequence). The CDR3 length is 19 residues. V dropped 6 bases and J dropped 0 bases, with 24 bases sitting between them. In nucleotides, the CDR3 is TGTGCCAGCAGTGATCCGGGCGGAAGGGGCTTCCTCTCTGGAAACACCATATATTTT. As protein: CASSDPGGRGFLSGNTIYF.

The rearrangement joins TRBV5-1 to TRBJ2-2; D ambiguous. Germline CDR1 reads SGHRS; CDR2 reads YFSETQ. The CDR3 spans 14 residues. Trimming removed 2 bases from V and 4 bases from J, with 9 bases in between. The CDR3 is CASSFNSFTGELFF. In nucleotides, the CDR3 is TGCGCCAGCAGCTTTAACAGCTTCACCGGGGAGCTGTTTTTT. Together with reference TRBV5-1 and TRBJ2-2, the CDR3 gives the full variable domain: KAGVTQTPRYLIKTRGQQVTLSCSPISGHRSVSWYQQTPGQGLQFLFEYFSETQRNKGNFPGRFSGRQFSNSRSEMNVSTLELGDSALYLCASSFNSFTGELFFGEGSRLTVL.

The rearrangement uses TRBV2 and TRBJ2-5, with D hard to call. V lost 6 bases and J 0 bases, leaving 14 bases between the germline ends. This CDR3 has 15 residues. Germline CDR1 is SNHLY and CDR2 is FYNNEI. The CDR3 reads CASRLMHTYQETQYF. The DNA of the CDR3 is TGTGCCAGCAGACTGATGCATACGTACCAAGAGACCCAGTACTTC. Together with reference TRBV2 and TRBJ2-5, the CDR3 gives the full variable domain: EPEVTQTPSHQVTQMGQEVILRCVPISNHLYFYWYRQILGQKVEFLVSFYNNEISEKSEIFDDQFSVERPDGSNFTLKIRSTKLEDSAMYFCASRLMHTYQETQYFGPGTRLLVL.

This clone showed up just once. This sequence joins TRBV7-2 and TRBJ1-2; 9 nucleotides line up with TRBD1. Trimming at V came to 7 bases and at J to 11 bases, leaving 11 bases not matched to a gene. Looked up from germline, CDR1 is SGHTA and CDR2 is FQGNSA. The CDR3 loop spans 13 amino acids. The CDR3: CASTPGTGFVYTF. CDR3 bases: TGTGCCAGCACCCCCGGGACAGGGTTTGTGTACACCTTC.

This chain connects TRBV2 to TRBJ1-2, with D possibly being TRBD1 (5 bases). The germline CDR1 and CDR2 sequences are SNHLY and FYNNEI. The CDR3 is 12 amino acids. V was trimmed by 8 bases and J by 6 bases, leaving 13 bases between them. CDR3 amino acids: CASRGGWNGYTF. The CDR3 DNA reads TGTGCCAGCCGGGGGGGTTGGAATGGCTACACCTTC.

The chain employs TRBV15 and TRBJ2-7; D not certain. The CDR3 totals 15 residues. CDR1 is LNHNV and CDR2 is YYDKDF in the germline V gene (reference sequence). V lost 0 bases and J 0 bases, leaving 9 bases between the germline ends. The CDR3 bases are TGTGCCACCAGCAGAGATCCCGAGTCCTCCTACGAGCAGTACTTC. Its translation is CATSRDPESSYEQYF.

The gene calls are TRBV6-1 and TRBJ2-2; 10 bases map to TRBD1. The CDR3 has 15 residues. Germline V gene sequence: CDR1 MNHNS, CDR2 SASEGT. V shed 3 bases and J 6 bases; nucleotides not matched to a gene: 4. Here the CDR3 reads CASSDETGGPGELFF. As DNA, the CDR3 is TGTGCCAGCAGTGATGAGACAGGGGGCCCCGGGGAGCTGTTTTTT.

The V call is TRBV10-3, the J call TRBJ2-7; 9 bases line up with TRBD1. The CDR3 has 14 amino acids. Germline values: CDR1 ENHRY, CDR2 SYGVKD. Trimming at V came to 7 bases and at J to 4 bases, leaving 8 bases not matched to a gene. CDR3 residues: CAINLQGAGYEQYF. Written as DNA, the CDR3 is TGTGCCATCAACCTACAGGGGGCAGGTTACGAGCAGTACTTC.

The V and J genes are TRBV4-1 and TRBJ2-1, with D possibly matching TRBD2 (6 bases). Per germline, CDR1 MGHRA and CDR2 YSYEKL. This CDR3 spans 17 amino acids. Between the trimmed V and J ends, which lost 4 bases and 2 bases, there was a span of 18 bases. CDR3 in amino acids: CASSRGDGKLTYNEQFF. The CDR3 DNA reads as TGCGCCAGCAGCCGGGGGGACGGGAAGTTGACCTACAATGAGCAGTTCTTC.

The rearrangement uses TRBV29-1 and TRBJ2-7; 10 bases map to TRBD2. The germline CDR1 and CDR2 sequences are SQVTM and ANQGSEA. CDR3 size: 12 residues. Trimming took 5 bases from V and 4 from J; bases not matched to a gene: 2. CDR3 region: CSVSSGGYEQYF. CDR3 bases: TGCAGCGTTTCTAGCGGGGGTTACGAGCAGTACTTC.

The V and J genes are TRBV28 and TRBJ1-2, with a possible D match to TRBD1 (5 bases). CDR1 is MDHEN and CDR2 is SYDVKM in the germline V gene. CDR3 length equals 18 residues. Trimming shortened V by 5 bases and J by 7 bases, and 29 bases separated the two germline ends. CDR3 sequence reads: CASSPPEPSGRWDSGYTF. CDR3 sequence (DNA): TGTGCCAGCAGTCCCCCGGAACCCTCGGGCAGATGGGACTCTGGCTACACCTTC.

The rearrangement uses TRBV6-6 and TRBJ2-1; 8 bases match TRBD2. J gave up 7 bases and V 6 bases, and 14 bases lay outside the gene matches. The CDR3 spans 16 residues. CDR1 and CDR2 from the germline V gene are MNHNY and SVGAGI (reference sequence). The CDR3 is CASRPNGGAWVNEQFF. The CDR3 bases are TGTGCCAGCAGGCCCAACGGGGGGGCTTGGGTGAATGAGCAGTTCTTC.

This chain joins TRBV7-3 and TRBJ2-5, with 11 nucleotides matching TRBD2. The J call may be in error: the DNA end matches TRBJ2-7 better. Germline V CDR1 and CDR2: SGHTA, FQGTGA. The CDR3 totals 15 residues. Here the CDR3 DNA reads TGTGCCAGCAGCAAAACTAGCGGGGGTTTCTACGAGCAGTACTTC. Its translation is CASSKTSGGFYEQYF.

As regards this clone: Given a far larger clone just one base away, this is likely a sequencing read error. Other DNA sequences in the sample encode the same CDR3. The V gene is TRBV7-7, the J gene TRBJ1-1; D call uncertain. The CDR3 totals 13 residues. Germline assignment: CDR1 SSHAT and CDR2 FNYEAQ (reference sequence). The CDR3 DNA follows: TGTGCTAGCAGCTTAGCGCTTGGGGAGGAAGCTTTCTTT. It is translated as CASSLALGEEAFF.

The chain couples TRBV14 to TRBJ2-5; D gene uncertain. The germline V and J ends were trimmed by 0 bases and 7 bases, with 12 bases remaining between them. Per germline, CDR1 SGHDN and CDR2 FVKESK. The CDR3 consists of 14 residues. The chain's CDR3 is CASSQDPLLLTQYF. CDR3 DNA sequence: TGTGCCAGCAGCCAAGACCCCTTGTTATTGACCCAGTACTTC.

The chain uses TRBV11-2 and TRBJ2-7, with 10 bases identical to TRBD1. The CDR3 has 15 amino acids. Germline-derived CDR1 and CDR2 are SGHAT and FQNNGV. J lost 9 bases, V lost 1 base, and 9 bases had no gene match. CDR3 in amino acids: CASSLGGGTGERQYF. The DNA for the CDR3 is TGTGCCAGCAGCTTAGGAGGCGGGACAGGGGAAAGGCAGTACTTC.

The genes are TRBV10-3 and TRBJ2-5; D may be TRBD1 (5 bases). Trimming took 0 bases from V and 4 from J, leaving 12 bases between them. The germline V gene encodes CDR1 ENHRY and CDR2 SYGVKD. The CDR3 is 15 residues long. The CDR3 DNA is TGTGCCATCAGTGAGTCGGTGGGGCAGGTAGAGACCCAGTACTTC. Translating gives CAISESVGQVETQYF.

This clone was picked up a small number of times. The rearrangement joins TRBV10-1 to TRBJ2-7; TRBD1 matches at 8 bases. CDR3 length: 15 amino acids. V was clipped by 3 bases and J by 3 bases; unmatched bases: 7. Germline CDR1 WNHNN, CDR2 SYGVQD (reference sequence). The DNA for the CDR3 is TGCGCCAGCAGTGACGACAGGGGTACCGGCTACGAGCAGTACTTC. Its translation: CASSDDRGTGYEQYF.

The chain couples TRBV11-3 to TRBJ1-1; 7 positions match TRBD1. There are 15 residues in the CDR3. V shed 8 bases and J 7 bases; nucleotides not matched to a gene: 16. The germline CDR1 and CDR2 sequences are SGHNT and YENEEA. CDR3 sequence reads: CASVIPRGRNFEAFF. CDR3 DNA sequence: TGTGCCAGCGTCATTCCTAGGGGGCGGAACTTTGAAGCTTTCTTT.

V and J are TRBV20-1 and TRBJ1-1; TRBD1 matches 7 bases. The germline CDR1 and CDR2 sequences are DFQATT and SNEGSKA (reference sequence). The CDR3 spans 11 residues. V trimming: 8 bases; J trimming: 6 bases; junction bases outside the gene matches: 6. As DNA, the CDR3 is TGCAGTCCGACCCAGGGGGCTGAAGCTTTCTTT. This translates into CSPTQGAEAFF.

The chain is built from TRBV5-6 and TRBJ2-7; 7 bases line up with TRBD1. The length of the CDR3 is 13 residues. V lost 4 bases, J lost 2 bases, and 3 bases stayed unmatched. Looked up from germline, CDR1 is SGHDT and CDR2 is YYEEEE. For the CDR3, the DNA is TGTGCCAGCAGCCCGGACAGGACCTACGAGCAGTACTTC. It is translated as CASSPDRTYEQYF.

This clone has only a few counts. The chain combines TRBV9 with TRBJ2-1; D not resolved. Trimming stripped 0 bases from V and 0 bases from J, with 4 bases between. CDR3 length equals 14 residues. Germline-derived CDR1 and CDR2 are SGDLS and YYNGEE. The CDR3 DNA reads TGTGCCAGCAGCGTAGCCGGCTCCTACAATGAGCAGTTCTTC. This translates into CASSVAGSYNEQFF.